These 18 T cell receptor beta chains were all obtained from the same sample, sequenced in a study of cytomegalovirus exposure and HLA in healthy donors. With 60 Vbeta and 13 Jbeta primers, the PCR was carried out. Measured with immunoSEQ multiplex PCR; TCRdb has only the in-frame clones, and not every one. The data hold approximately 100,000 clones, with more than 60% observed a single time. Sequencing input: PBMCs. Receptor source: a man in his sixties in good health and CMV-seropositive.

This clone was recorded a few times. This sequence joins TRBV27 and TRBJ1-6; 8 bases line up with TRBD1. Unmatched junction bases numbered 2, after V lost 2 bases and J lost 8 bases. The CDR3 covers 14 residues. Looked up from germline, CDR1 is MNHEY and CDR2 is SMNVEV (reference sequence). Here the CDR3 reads CASSLETGDSPLHF. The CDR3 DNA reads TGTGCCAGCAGTTTAGAGACAGGGGATTCACCCCTCCACTTT.

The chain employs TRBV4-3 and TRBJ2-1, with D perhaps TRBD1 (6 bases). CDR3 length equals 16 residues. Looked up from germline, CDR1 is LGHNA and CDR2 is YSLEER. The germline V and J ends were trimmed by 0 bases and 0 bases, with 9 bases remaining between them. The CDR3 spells CASSQEYRDSYNEQFF. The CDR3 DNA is TGCGCCAGCAGCCAAGAGTACAGGGACTCCTACAATGAGCAGTTCTTC.

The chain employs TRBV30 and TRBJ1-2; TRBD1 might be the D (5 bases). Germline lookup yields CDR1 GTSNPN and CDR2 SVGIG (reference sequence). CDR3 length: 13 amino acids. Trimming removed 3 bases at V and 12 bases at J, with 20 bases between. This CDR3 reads CAWSRPPGDCNTF. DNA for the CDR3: TGTGCCTGGAGCCGGCCCCCGGGGGACTGCAACACCTTC. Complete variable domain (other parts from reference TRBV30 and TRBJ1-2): SQTIHQWPATLVQPVGSPLSLECTVEGTSNPNLYWYRQAAGRGLQLLFYSVGIGQISSEVPQNLSASRPQDRQFILSSKKLLLSDSGFYLCAWSRPPGDCNTFGSGTRLTVV.

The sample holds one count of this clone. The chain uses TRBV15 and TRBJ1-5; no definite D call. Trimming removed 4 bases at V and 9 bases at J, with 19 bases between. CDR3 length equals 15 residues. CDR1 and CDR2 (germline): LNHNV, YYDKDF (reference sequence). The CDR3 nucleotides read TGTGCCACCAGCATGACCTCCGTCCGTTCGGGGCCCCAGCATTTT. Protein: CATSMTSVRSGPQHF.

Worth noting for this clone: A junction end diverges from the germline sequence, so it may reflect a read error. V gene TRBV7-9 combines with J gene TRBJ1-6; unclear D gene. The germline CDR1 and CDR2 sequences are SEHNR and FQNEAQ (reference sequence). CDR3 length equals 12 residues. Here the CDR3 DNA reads TGTTCCAGCAGCTTAGTACTGTCACCCCTCCACTTT. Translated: CSSSLVLSPLHF.

Here the CDR3 reads CAWSSTVNQPQHF. The DNA of the CDR3 is TGTGCCTGGAGTTCTACAGTCAATCAGCCCCAGCATTTT. The chain employs TRBV30 and TRBJ1-5; D not resolved. The length of the CDR3 is 13 residues. V shed 2 bases and J shed 3 bases, with 8 bases lying between them. Germline V gene data show CDR1 as GTSNPN and CDR2 as SVGIG (reference sequence).

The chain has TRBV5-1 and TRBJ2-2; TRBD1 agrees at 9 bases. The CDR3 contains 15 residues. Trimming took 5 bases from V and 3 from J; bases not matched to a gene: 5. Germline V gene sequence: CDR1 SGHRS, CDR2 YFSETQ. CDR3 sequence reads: CASSPGQGYTGELFF. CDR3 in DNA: TGCGCCAGCAGTCCTGGACAGGGGTACACCGGGGAGCTGTTTTTT.

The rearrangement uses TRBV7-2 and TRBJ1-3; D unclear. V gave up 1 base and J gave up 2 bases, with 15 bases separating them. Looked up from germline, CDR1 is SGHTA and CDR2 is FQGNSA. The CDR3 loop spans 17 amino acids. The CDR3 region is CASSLVGGQLAGNTIYF. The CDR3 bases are TGTGCCAGCAGCTTAGTAGGCGGGCAGCTCGCTGGAAACACCATATATTTT.

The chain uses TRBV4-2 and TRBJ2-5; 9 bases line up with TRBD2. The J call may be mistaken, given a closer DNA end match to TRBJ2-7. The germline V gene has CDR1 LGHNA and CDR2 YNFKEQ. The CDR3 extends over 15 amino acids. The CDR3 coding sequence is TGTGCCAGCAGCCAAGTGACTAGCGGCCCCTACGAGCAGTACTTC. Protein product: CASSQVTSGPYEQYF.

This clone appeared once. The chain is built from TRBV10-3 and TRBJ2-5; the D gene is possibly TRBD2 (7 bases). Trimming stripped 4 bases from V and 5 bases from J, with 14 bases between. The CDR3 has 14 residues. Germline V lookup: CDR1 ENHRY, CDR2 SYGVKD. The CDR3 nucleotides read TGTGCCATCAGTGGGGGGGGCGCGGGGGAGACCCAGTACTTC. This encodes CAISGGGAGETQYF.

The CDR3 here is CASWEGGKGTDTQYF. CDR3 sequence (DNA): TGTGCCAGCTGGGAGGGGGGCAAGGGCACAGATACGCAGTATTTT. The rearrangement links TRBV6-5 to TRBJ2-3, with a tentative D call TRBD2 (7 bases). Looked up from germline, CDR1 is MNHEY and CDR2 is SVGAGI. This CDR3 is 15 amino acids long. Trimming shortened V by 8 bases and J by 1 base, and 16 bases separated the two germline ends.

The CDR3, as DNA: TGTGCCACCAGCAGAGACGGTAACTATGGCTACACCTTC. Its translation is CATSRDGNYGYTF. The chain couples TRBV15 to TRBJ1-2; D unclear. Germline V gives CDR1 LNHNV, CDR2 YYDKDF (reference sequence). Trimming cost V 0 bases and J 1 base, with 3 bases left between them. The CDR3 totals 13 residues. The entire variable domain, with the rest obtained from reference TRBV15 and TRBJ1-2, is as follows: DAMVIQNPRYQVTQFGKPVTLSCSQTLNHNVMYWYQQKSSQAPKLLFHYYDKDFNNEADTPDNFQSRRPNTSFCFLDIRSPGLGDTAMYLCATSRDGNYGYTFGSGTRLTVV.

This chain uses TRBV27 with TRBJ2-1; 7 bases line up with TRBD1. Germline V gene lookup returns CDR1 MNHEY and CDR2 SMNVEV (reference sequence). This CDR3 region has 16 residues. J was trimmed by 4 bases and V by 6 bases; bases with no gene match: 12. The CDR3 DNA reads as TGTGCCAGCAGACTAGTTCTCAGGGGGTGGTACAATGAGCAGTTCTTC. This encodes CASRLVLRGWYNEQFF.

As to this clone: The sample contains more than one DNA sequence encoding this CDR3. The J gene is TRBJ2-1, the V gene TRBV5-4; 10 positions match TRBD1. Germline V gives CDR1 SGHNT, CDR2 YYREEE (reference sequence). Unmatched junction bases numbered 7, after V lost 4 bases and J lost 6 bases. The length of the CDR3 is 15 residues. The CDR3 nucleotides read TGTGCCAGCAGCCTGGGGACAGGGGCTTTCAATGAGCAGTTCTTC. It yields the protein CASSLGTGAFNEQFF.

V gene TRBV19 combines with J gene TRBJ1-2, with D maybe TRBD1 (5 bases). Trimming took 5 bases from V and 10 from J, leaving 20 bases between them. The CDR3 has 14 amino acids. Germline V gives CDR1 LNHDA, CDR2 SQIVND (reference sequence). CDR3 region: CASSPLGVVAFYTF. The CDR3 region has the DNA TGTGCCAGTAGTCCGTTAGGGGTTGTGGCATTCTACACCTTC.

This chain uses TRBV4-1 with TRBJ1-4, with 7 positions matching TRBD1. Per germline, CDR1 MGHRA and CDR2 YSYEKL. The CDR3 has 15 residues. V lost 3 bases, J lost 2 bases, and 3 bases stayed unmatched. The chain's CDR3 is CASSHGQVTNEKLFF. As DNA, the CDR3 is TGCGCCAGCAGCCATGGACAGGTGACTAATGAAAAACTGTTTTTT.

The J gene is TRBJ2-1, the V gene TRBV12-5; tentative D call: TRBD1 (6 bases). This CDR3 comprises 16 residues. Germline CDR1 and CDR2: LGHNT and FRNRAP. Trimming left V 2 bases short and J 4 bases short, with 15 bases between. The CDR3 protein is CASGLFSGTFYNEQFF. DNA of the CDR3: TGTGCTAGTGGTTTGTTCTCCGGGACATTTTACAATGAGCAGTTCTTC.

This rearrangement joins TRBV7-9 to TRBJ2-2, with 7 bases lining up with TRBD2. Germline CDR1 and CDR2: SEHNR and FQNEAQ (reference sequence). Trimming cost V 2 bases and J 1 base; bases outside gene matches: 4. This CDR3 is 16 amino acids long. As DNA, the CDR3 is TGTGCCAGCAGCTTAAGGTCGGGGGGGAACACCGGGGAGCTGTTTTTT. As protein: CASSLRSGGNTGELFF.